Detailed here is one T cell receptor beta chain. The antigen remains undetermined. TRB cDNA was prepared as libraries by UMI-labeled 5' RACE. TCRdb reprocessed the 5' RACE reads and keeps a single row for each CDR3 protein, giving no DNA. Its table lists tens of thousands of distinct CDR3 sequences. This record belongs to a study of CXCR3-negative and CXCR3-positive naive CD8 T cells. Whole-study context: There were some 140 million TRB reads altogether, and each library had about 1.5 +/- 0.3 million of them.

CD45RO-CCR7+CD27+CD95- cells counted as naive CD8+ T cells. This CDR3 is 15 amino acids long. CDR1 is MDHEN, CDR2 SYDVKM, per germline. General study results and limits: Naive cells with CXCR3 showed TRB CDR3s that were more hydrophobic than those in CXCR3-negative naive cells.

V usage is TRBV28 and J usage is TRBJ2-5; TCRdb picks TRBD1, but there is no DNA to check that call. The clonotype originates from a human donor in good health. Some clones in this sample may be carry-over from other donors' samples. Sequencing was performed on naive CXCR3+ CD8+ T cells from blood. Regarding subset: CD45RO-CCR7+CD27+CD95- naive CD8+ T cells expressing CXCR3 (TNR3+). The CDR3 reads CASSFTTGGTETQYF.